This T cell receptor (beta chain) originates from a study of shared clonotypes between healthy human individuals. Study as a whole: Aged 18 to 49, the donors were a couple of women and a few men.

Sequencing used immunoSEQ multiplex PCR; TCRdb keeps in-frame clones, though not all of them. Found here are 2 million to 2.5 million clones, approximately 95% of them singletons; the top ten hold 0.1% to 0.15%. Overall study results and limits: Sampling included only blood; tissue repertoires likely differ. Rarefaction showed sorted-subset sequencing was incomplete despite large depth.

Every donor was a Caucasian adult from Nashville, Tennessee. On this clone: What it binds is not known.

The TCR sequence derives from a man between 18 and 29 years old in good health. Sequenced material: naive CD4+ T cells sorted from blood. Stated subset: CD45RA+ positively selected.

The CDR3 spells CASCTGGADTGELFF. CDR3 bases: TGTGCCAGCTGTACAGGGGGCGCGGACACCGGGGAGCTGTTTTTT. The V and J genes are TRBV6-5 and TRBJ2-2; 9 positions match TRBD1. This CDR3 is 15 amino acids long. V was clipped by 8 bases and J by 3 bases; unmatched bases: 7. Germline assignment: CDR1 MNHEY and CDR2 SVGAGI.